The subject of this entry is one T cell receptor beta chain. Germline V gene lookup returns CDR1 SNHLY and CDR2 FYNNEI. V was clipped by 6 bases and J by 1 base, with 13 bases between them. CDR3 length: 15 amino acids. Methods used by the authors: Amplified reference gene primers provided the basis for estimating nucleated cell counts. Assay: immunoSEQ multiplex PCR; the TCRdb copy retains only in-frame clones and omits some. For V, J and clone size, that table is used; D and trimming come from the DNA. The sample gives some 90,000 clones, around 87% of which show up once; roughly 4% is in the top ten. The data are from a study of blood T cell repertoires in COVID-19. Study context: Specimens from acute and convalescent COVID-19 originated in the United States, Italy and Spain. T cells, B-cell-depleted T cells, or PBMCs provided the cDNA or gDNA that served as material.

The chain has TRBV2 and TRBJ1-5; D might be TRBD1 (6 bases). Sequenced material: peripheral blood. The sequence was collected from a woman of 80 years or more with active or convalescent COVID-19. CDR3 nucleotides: TGTGCCAGCAGACAGGACAGATTGAGCAATCAGCCCCAGCATTTT. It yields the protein CASRQDRLSNQPQHF. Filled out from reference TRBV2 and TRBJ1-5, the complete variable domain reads EPEVTQTPSHQVTQMGQEVILRCVPISNHLYFYWYRQILGQKVEFLVSFYNNEISEKSEIFDDQFSVERPDGSNFTLKIRSTKLEDSAMYFCASRQDRLSNQPQHFGDGTRLSIL.